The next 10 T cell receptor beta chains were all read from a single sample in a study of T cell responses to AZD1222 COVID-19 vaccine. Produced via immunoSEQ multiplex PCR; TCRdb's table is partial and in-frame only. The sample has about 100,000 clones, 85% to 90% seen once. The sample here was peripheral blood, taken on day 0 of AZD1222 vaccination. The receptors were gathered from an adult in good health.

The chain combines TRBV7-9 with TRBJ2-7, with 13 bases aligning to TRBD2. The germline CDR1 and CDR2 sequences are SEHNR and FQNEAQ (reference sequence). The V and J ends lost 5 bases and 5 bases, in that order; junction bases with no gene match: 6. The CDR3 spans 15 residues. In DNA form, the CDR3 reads TGTGCCAGCAGCCTAACTAGCGGGGGGGCCGACGAGCAGTACTTC. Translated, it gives CASSLTSGGADEQYF.

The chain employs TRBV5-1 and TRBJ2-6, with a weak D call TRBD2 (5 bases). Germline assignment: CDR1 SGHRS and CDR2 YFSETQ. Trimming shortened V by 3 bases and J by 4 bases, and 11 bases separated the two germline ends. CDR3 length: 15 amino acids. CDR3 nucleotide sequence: TGCGCCAGCAGCTCGGTGGGGAGCGGGGCCAACGTCCTGACTTTC. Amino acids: CASSSVGSGANVLTF.

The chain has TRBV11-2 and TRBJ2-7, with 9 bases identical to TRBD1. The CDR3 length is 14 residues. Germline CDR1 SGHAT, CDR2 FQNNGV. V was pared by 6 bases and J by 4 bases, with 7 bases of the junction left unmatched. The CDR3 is CASRLTGGLYEQYF. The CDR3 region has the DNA TGTGCCAGCAGGTTGACAGGGGGTCTTTACGAGCAGTACTTC.

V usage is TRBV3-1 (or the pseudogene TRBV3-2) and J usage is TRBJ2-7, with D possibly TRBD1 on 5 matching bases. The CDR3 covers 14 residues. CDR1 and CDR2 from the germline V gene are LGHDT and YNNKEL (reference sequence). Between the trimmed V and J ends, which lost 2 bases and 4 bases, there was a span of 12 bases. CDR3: CASSQLPQGYEQYF. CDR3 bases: TGTGCCAGCAGCCAACTACCGCAGGGATACGAGCAGTACTTC.

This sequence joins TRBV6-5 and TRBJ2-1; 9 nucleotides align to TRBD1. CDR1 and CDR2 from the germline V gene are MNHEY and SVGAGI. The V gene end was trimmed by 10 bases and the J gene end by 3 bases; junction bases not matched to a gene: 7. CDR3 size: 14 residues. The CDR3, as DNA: TGTGCCATCGGGGGGACAGGGAACTACAATGAGCAGTTCTTC. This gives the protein CAIGGTGNYNEQFF.

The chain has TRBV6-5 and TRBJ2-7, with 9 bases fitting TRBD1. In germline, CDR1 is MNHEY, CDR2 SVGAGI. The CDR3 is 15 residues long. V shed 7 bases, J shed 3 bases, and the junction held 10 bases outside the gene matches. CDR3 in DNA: TGTGCCAGCAACCCAGGGGGACAGGGACTCTACGAGCAGTACTTC. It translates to CASNPGGQGLYEQYF.

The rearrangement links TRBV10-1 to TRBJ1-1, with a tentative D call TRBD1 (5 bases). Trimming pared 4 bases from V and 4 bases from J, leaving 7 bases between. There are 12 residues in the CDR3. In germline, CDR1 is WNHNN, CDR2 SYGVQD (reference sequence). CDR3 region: CASSGGGTEAFF. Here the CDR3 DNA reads TGCGCCAGCAGTGGTGGGGGCACTGAAGCTTTCTTT.

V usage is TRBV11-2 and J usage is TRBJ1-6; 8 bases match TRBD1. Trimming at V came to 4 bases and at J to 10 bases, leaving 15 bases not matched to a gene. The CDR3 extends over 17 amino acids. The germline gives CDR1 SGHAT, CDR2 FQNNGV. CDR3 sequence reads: CASSSQMGRGLNSPLHF. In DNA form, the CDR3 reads TGTGCCAGCAGCTCGCAGATGGGCAGGGGGCTAAACTCACCCCTCCACTTT.

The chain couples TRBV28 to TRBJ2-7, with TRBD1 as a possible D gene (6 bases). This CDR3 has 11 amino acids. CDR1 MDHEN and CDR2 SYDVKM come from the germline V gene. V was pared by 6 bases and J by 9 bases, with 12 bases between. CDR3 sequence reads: CASSSVRGQYF. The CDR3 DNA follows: TGTGCCAGCAGCTCGGTCAGGGGGCAGTACTTC.

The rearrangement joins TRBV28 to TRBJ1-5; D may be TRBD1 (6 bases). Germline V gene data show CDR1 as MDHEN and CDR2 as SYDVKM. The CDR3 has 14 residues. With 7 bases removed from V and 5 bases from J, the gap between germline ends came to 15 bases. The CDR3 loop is CASTGTIRDQPQHF. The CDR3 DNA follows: TGTGCCAGCACCGGGACAATCCGGGATCAGCCCCAGCATTTT. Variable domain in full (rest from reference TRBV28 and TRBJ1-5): DVKVTQSSRYLVKRTGEKVFLECVQDMDHENMFWYRQDPGLGLRLIYFSYDVKMKEKGDIPEGYSVSREKKERFSLILESASTNQTSMYLCASTGTIRDQPQHFGDGTRLSIL.